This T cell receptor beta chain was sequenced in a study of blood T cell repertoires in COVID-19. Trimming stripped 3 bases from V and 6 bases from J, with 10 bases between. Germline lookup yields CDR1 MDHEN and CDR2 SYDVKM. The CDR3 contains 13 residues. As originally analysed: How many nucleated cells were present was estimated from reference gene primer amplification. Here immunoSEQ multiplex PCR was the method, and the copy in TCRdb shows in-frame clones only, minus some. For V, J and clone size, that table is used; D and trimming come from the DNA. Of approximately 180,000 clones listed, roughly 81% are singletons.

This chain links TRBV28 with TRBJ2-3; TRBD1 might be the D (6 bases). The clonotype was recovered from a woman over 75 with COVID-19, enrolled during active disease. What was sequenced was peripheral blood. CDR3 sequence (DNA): TGTGCCAGCAGTTTCCCCGACAGGGATACGCAGTATTTT. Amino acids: CASSFPDRDTQYF.